The T cell receptor beta chain described here comes from a study of early T cells in non-severe SARS-CoV-2 infection. Study-level information: Chains were unpaired, as sequencing was done on bulk RNA from unsorted whole blood.

Germline CDR1 is SNHLY and CDR2 is FYNNEI. CDR3 size: 12 residues. Deletions cut 5 bases from V and 1 base from J, with 0 bases between. Many counts were recorded for this clonotype. No antigen is known for it. Study outcomes and limitations: Matches to VDJdb favored anti-spike CD8 responses and missed private and CD4 specificities.

The library protocol tagged individual cDNA molecules with unique molecular identifiers. One entry per CDR3 protein, called by TCRdb with MiXCR from the 5' RACE reads. The table lists about 80,000 distinct CDR3 sequences, 11% to 15% of them singletons. The specimen was whole blood. The chain employs TRBV2 and TRBJ2-6; D gene ambiguous. This TCR derives from an adult who was a healthcare worker with PCR-confirmed SARS-CoV-2 infection or an uninfected control (not recorded which). As DNA, the CDR3 is TGTGCCAGCAGTTCTGGGGCCAACGTCCTGACTTTC. It codes for CASSSGANVLTF.